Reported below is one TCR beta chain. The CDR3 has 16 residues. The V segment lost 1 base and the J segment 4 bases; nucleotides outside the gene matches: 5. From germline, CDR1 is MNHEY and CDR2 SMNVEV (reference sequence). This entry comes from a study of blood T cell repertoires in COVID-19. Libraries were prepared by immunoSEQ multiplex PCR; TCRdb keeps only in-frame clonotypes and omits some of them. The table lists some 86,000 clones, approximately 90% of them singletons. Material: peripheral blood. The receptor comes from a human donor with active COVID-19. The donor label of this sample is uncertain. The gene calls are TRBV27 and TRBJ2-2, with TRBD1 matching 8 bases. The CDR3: CASSLLFQGATGELFF. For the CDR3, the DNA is TGTGCCAGCAGTTTATTATTCCAGGGGGCCACCGGGGAGCTGTTTTTT.